Following are 29 T cell receptor beta chains from one sample sequenced in a study of Graves' ophthalmopathy and Graves' hyperthyroidism. The authors amplified TCR beta CDR3 regions from RNA transcripts. The workflow started with a first-round RT-PCR run with HTBI primers and then moved on to a second-round multiplex PCR. TCRdb re-called the multiplex PCR reads with MiXCR, one entry per CDR3 protein. The data hold hundreds of thousands of distinct CDR3 sequences, with 35% to 50% observed a single time. Specimen: peripheral blood. These receptors all stem from an adult man with Graves' ophthalmopathy.

This clonotype was counted a single time. The chain recombines TRBV10-3 with TRBJ1-6; no firm D call. The CDR3 runs 14 residues. The V and J ends lost 5 bases and 0 bases respectively, with 5 bases between them. Looked up from germline, CDR1 is ENHRY and CDR2 is SYGVKD. The DNA for the CDR3 is TGTGCCATCAGTTACGGCTCCTATAATTCACCCCTCCACTTT. This sequence encodes CAISYGSYNSPLHF.

This clonotype was observed at least ten times. The chain joins TRBV9 to TRBJ1-6; no clear D. Trimming took off 5 bases at V and 9 bases at J, with 9 bases between the two ends. Looked up from germline, CDR1 is SGDLS and CDR2 is YYNGEE. This CDR3 has 12 residues. Here the CDR3 reads CASSYAGSPLHF. CDR3 in DNA: TGTGCCAGCAGTTATGCGGGTTCACCCCTCCACTTT.

The chain joins TRBV24-1 to TRBJ1-5; no clear D gene. This CDR3 has 16 amino acids. Trimming cost V 11 bases and J 0 bases, with 19 bases left between them. Germline CDR1 reads KGHDR; CDR2 reads SFDVKD. The CDR3 DNA reads TGTGCCAGCAGCCCCCGCGCGACTGATAGCAATCAGCCCCAGCATTTT. As protein: CASSPRATDSNQPQHF.

V is TRBV20-1 and J is TRBJ1-1; D remains ambiguous. This CDR3 contains 13 residues. The V end lost 2 bases, the J end lost 0 bases, and 7 bases lay between the germline ends. Germline V gene lookup returns CDR1 DFQATT and CDR2 SNEGSKA (reference sequence). The CDR3 nucleotides are TGCAGTGCTAGAAAAGGCGTGAACACTGAAGCTTTCTTT. Protein: CSARKGVNTEAFF.

The rearrangement joins TRBV20-1 to TRBJ2-7, with a weak D call TRBD2 (5 bases). Trimming removed 3 bases at V and 6 bases at J, with 18 bases between. This CDR3 comprises 14 residues. CDR1 is DFQATT and CDR2 is SNEGSKA in the germline V gene (reference sequence). The DNA of the CDR3 is TGCAGTGCTAGGGACCCCCCTCTAGCTCTCGAGCAGTACTTC. Translation gives CSARDPPLALEQYF.

The chain joins TRBV20-1 to TRBJ2-1, with 8 bases aligning to TRBD1. Looked up from germline, CDR1 is DFQATT and CDR2 is SNEGSKA (reference sequence). J was trimmed by 6 bases and V by 5 bases; bases with no gene match: 9. The CDR3 covers 14 residues. CDR3 residues: CSALTGTGFNEQFF. The CDR3 nucleotides read TGCAGTGCTTTGACCGGGACAGGCTTCAATGAGCAGTTCTTC.

The sample holds many counts of this clonotype. For the CDR3, the DNA is TGTGCCAGTAGTATCCAGGTCAATTCACCCCTCCACTTT. The encoded protein is CASSIQVNSPLHF. This sequence joins TRBV19 and TRBJ1-6; D not resolved. Germline V lookup: CDR1 LNHDA, CDR2 SQIVND (reference sequence). The CDR3 has 13 amino acids. Trimming removed 3 bases at V and 7 bases at J, with 7 bases between.

This clonotype was observed a handful of times. This chain links TRBV5-1 with TRBJ2-7; a weak D match, TRBD2 (6 bases). The CDR3 runs 14 residues. Trimming pared 4 bases from V and 2 bases from J, leaving 13 bases between. Germline-derived CDR1 and CDR2 are SGHRS and YFSETQ. CDR3 nucleotide sequence: TGCGCCAGCAGCAACCCGGGACTGGCCTACGAGCAGTACTTC. This codes for CASSNPGLAYEQYF.

The chain is built from TRBV29-1 and TRBJ2-7; 8 nucleotides align to TRBD1. This CDR3 contains 13 residues. Germline V gene sequence: CDR1 SQVTM, CDR2 ANQGSEA. V was pared by 5 bases and J by 3 bases, with 6 bases of the junction left unmatched. The DNA for the CDR3 is TGCAGCGTTCAGGACAGGGACAGCTACGAGCAGTACTTC. It yields the protein CSVQDRDSYEQYF.

This clonotype was seen only a few times. The CDR3, as DNA: TGTGCCAGCAGCGTAGTTGGTGGGGTCGCGGAGACCCAGTACTTC. Its translation: CASSVVGGVAETQYF. V usage is TRBV9 and J usage is TRBJ2-5; D unresolved. V was trimmed by 0 bases and J by 5 bases, leaving 14 bases between them. In germline, CDR1 is SGDLS, CDR2 YYNGEE. This CDR3 has 15 amino acids. The full variable domain, with the rest looked up from reference TRBV9 and TRBJ2-5, is DSGVTQTPKHLITATGQRVTLRCSPRSGDLSVYWYQQSLDQGLQFLIQYYNGEERAKGNILERFSAQQFPDLHSELNLSSLELGDSALYFCASSVVGGVAETQYFGPGTRLLVL.

The table lists this clonotype with many counts. At one end the junction does not follow the germline gene, possibly because of a read error. The rearrangement uses TRBV7-3 and TRBJ1-5; no firm D call. Germline V lookup: CDR1 SGHTA, CDR2 FQGTGA. This CDR3 has 9 residues. The CDR3 sequence is CASSLASDF. In DNA, the CDR3 is TGTGCCAGCAGCTTAGCATCGGATTTT.

This clonotype has a count of ten or more. The chain combines TRBV10-3 with TRBJ2-7; 10 nucleotides align to TRBD2. In germline, CDR1 is ENHRY, CDR2 SYGVKD. This CDR3 is 16 amino acids long. V lost 8 bases and J lost 5; bases outside the gene matches: 15. Written as DNA, the CDR3 is TGTGCCATCCAAGAGCAGCCTAGCGGGAGACAGAACGAGCAGTACTTC. This encodes CAIQEQPSGRQNEQYF.

Regarding this clonotype: This may be a read error: a much more frequent sequence differs by one nucleotide. This sequence joins TRBV29-1 and TRBJ1-1; D is uncertain. This CDR3 has 13 residues. The germline V gene has CDR1 SQVTM and CDR2 ANQGSEA. The CDR3 sequence is CSVESDGNTEASF. Written as DNA, the CDR3 is TGCAGCGTTGAATCGGACGGTAACACTGAAGCTTCCTTT.

The V call is TRBV6-1, the J call TRBJ1-2; D might be TRBD1 (6 bases). The V gene lost 8 bases and the J gene lost 0 bases, with 22 bases spanning the gap. From germline, CDR1 is MNHNS and CDR2 SASEGT. The CDR3 sequence is 17 residues long. The CDR3 protein is CASALTRGGPANYGYTF. The CDR3 DNA reads TGTGCCAGCGCCCTCACCCGAGGGGGTCCAGCTAACTATGGCTACACCTTC.

Worth noting for this clonotype: The conserved phenylalanine or tryptophan is not found at the CDR3 terminus, so this likely reflects a read error. The chain recombines TRBV4-2 with TRBJ2-3; D remains ambiguous. This CDR3 has 13 residues. Germline V lookup: CDR1 LGHNA, CDR2 YNFKEQ. With 2 bases removed from V and 10 bases from J, the gap between germline ends came to 13 bases. CDR3 nucleotide sequence: TGTGCCAGCAGCCAACTGGACGGTGGGCCGCAGTATTGT. Translated: CASSQLDGGPQYC.

This clonotype was observed many times. The chain has TRBV7-2 and TRBJ2-7; 12 bases line up with TRBD2. The V and J ends lost 5 bases and 5 bases, in that order; junction bases with no gene match: 10. Germline CDR1 reads SGHTA; CDR2 reads FQGNSA. CDR3 size: 16 residues. CDR3 amino acids: CASSRRLAGGFDEQYF. The CDR3 DNA follows: TGTGCCAGCAGCCGACGGCTAGCGGGAGGGTTCGACGAGCAGTACTTC.

This clonotype showed up just a few times. The DNA for the CDR3 is TGCGCCAGCAGCCATACCGGGTTTGAAGCTTTCTTT. Its protein product is CASSHTGFEAFF. This chain connects TRBV4-3 to TRBJ1-1; D not resolved. The V end lost 3 bases, the J end lost 7 bases, and 9 bases lay between the germline ends. The germline gives CDR1 LGHNA, CDR2 YSLEER. The CDR3 spans 12 residues.

Ten or more counts support this clonotype. CDR3 nucleotide sequence: TGCAGTGCTATCCTACCCATTAACTATGGCTACACCTTC. Amino acid sequence: CSAILPINYGYTF. V is TRBV20-1 and J is TRBJ1-2, with D uncertain. Germline CDR1 is DFQATT and CDR2 is SNEGSKA (reference sequence). The CDR3 has 13 amino acids. With 4 bases removed from V and 1 base from J, the gap between germline ends came to 10 bases.

The chain uses TRBV29-1 and TRBJ2-7; TRBD1 is a possible D gene (5 bases). In germline, CDR1 is SQVTM, CDR2 ANQGSEA. Trimming left V 7 bases short and J 5 bases short, with 18 bases between. There are 13 residues in the CDR3. Written as DNA, the CDR3 is TGCAGCGAGATCCTAAGGGGTCGCCACGAGCAGTACTTC. Its protein is CSEILRGRHEQYF.

There are a few counts of this clonotype. The chain recombines TRBV5-6 with TRBJ2-7; the match to TRBD1 covers 10 bases. CDR3 length equals 13 residues. Looked up from germline, CDR1 is SGHDT and CDR2 is YYEEEE. Trimming removed 6 bases from V and 2 bases from J; junction bases left unmatched: 2. CDR3 in DNA: TGTGCCAGCACCGGACAGGGGGCCTACGAGCAGTACTTC. As protein: CASTGQGAYEQYF.

This clonotype occurred many times. This chain links TRBV12-3 or TRBV12-4 with TRBJ1-6; tentative D call: TRBD1 (6 bases). V shed 7 bases and J shed 6 bases, with 10 bases lying between them. This CDR3 is built from 13 residues. CDR3 in DNA: TGTGCCAGCAAACAGGGAGCTAATTCACCCCTCCACTTT. Residues: CASKQGANSPLHF.

The gene calls are TRBV7-9 and TRBJ2-2; D not resolved. CDR1 and CDR2 from the germline V gene are SEHNR and FQNEAQ (reference sequence). Trimming pared 5 bases from V and 3 bases from J, leaving 13 bases between. CDR3 length: 15 residues. CDR3 region: CASSRRSRYTGELFF. The CDR3 nucleotides read TGTGCCAGCAGCCGACGTAGCCGGTACACCGGGGAGCTGTTTTTT.

The rearrangement links TRBV5-5 to TRBJ1-5, with D hard to call. The CDR3 is 15 amino acids. V lost 3 bases and J lost 0, with 10 bases in between. Germline-derived CDR1 and CDR2 are SGHKS and YYEKEE (reference sequence). Here the CDR3 DNA reads TGTGCCAGCAGCTCCGGGGTCCATAGCAATCAGCCCCAGCATTTT. Protein product: CASSSGVHSNQPQHF.

This clonotype has just a few counts. V and J are TRBV7-3 and TRBJ1-2; no clear D gene. Germline V lookup: CDR1 SGHTA, CDR2 FQGTGA. The CDR3 spans 13 residues. V lost 2 bases to trimming and J lost 6 bases, with 10 bases between them. DNA of the CDR3: TGTGCCAGCAGCTTATTGGGGTCGGATGGCTACACCTTC. It codes for CASSLLGSDGYTF.

With regard to this clonotype: At one boundary the junction diverges from the germline segment, which might be a read error. The V gene is TRBV15, the J gene TRBJ1-2, with a possible D match to TRBD1 (6 bases). Germline V gene lookup returns CDR1 LNHNV and CDR2 YYDKDF (reference sequence). The CDR3 is made up of 14 amino acids. CDR3 in DNA: TGTGCCACCAGCGGAGAAAGGACAGCCTATGGCTACACCTTC. Protein: CATSGERTAYGYTF.

The rearrangement links TRBV29-1 to TRBJ1-2; D may be TRBD1 (6 bases). The germline V and J ends were trimmed by 8 bases and 3 bases, with 19 bases remaining between them. The CDR3 runs 14 residues. Germline values: CDR1 SQVTM, CDR2 ANQGSEA. The CDR3 DNA sequence: TGCAGCTCACCGCTCCGGACAGAGGACTATGGCTACACCTTC. It yields the protein CSSPLRTEDYGYTF.

This sequence joins TRBV7-9 and TRBJ1-1; TRBD1 might be the D (6 bases). The CDR3 contains 13 residues. CDR1 is SEHNR, CDR2 FQNEAQ, per germline (reference sequence). Trimming left V 7 bases short and J 4 bases short, with 13 bases between. DNA for the CDR3: TGTGCCAGCAACCAGGGGACTTCCACTGAAGCTTTCTTT. This translates into CASNQGTSTEAFF.

The chain combines TRBV5-1 with TRBJ2-3, with D perhaps TRBD1 (6 bases). The CDR3 extends over 14 amino acids. Trimming took off 0 bases at V and 5 bases at J, with 10 bases between the two ends. Germline V gives CDR1 SGHRS, CDR2 YFSETQ. CDR3 amino acids: CASSLASDRDTQYF. CDR3 nucleotides: TGCGCCAGCAGCTTGGCCTCGGACAGAGATACGCAGTATTTT. Drawing the rest from reference TRBV5-1 and TRBJ2-3, the complete variable domain is KAGVTQTPRYLIKTRGQQVTLSCSPISGHRSVSWYQQTPGQGLQFLFEYFSETQRNKGNFPGRFSGRQFSNSRSEMNVSTLELGDSALYLCASSLASDRDTQYFGPGTRLTVL.

This clonotype was counted at least ten times. The chain combines TRBV10-3 with TRBJ2-7; 8 bases map to TRBD1. The CDR3 has 15 amino acids. The V gene's germline CDR1 is ENHRY and CDR2 SYGVKD. The V and J ends lost 10 bases and 3 bases, in that order; junction bases with no gene match: 14. This CDR3 reads CASRPTGTGRYEQYF. The CDR3, as DNA: TGTGCCAGCAGACCAACCGGGACAGGACGCTACGAGCAGTACTTC.